This is a list of T cell receptor beta chains from one sample in a study of blood T cells in healthy people across ages. From the 5' RACE reads, TCRdb called clonotypes with MiXCR, one entry per CDR3 protein. The repertoire holds 650,000 to 800,000 distinct CDR3 sequences, with approximately 52% as singletons. Sample: blood. The origin of the receptors is a woman older than 75 in good health. Both conserved end residues are trimmed from each CDR3. The size of a clone is reported for some rows only, either as once, few or many, or as a class for expanded clones.

-,TRBV6-1,ASSDPAGFGNTEAF
once,TRBV20-1,SARDFGRNSYEQY
-,TRBV10-3,AIRRAFQETQY
many,TRBV12-3/TRBV12-4,ASSRLSGSASGTQY
-,TRBV12-3/TRBV12-4,ASSSGAFGTEAF
many,TRBV6-5,ASRTGSGTQY
-,TRBV7-9,ASSPLTGSVDKNIQY
few,TRBV7-3,ASSSGSTGANYGYT
-,TRBV12-3/TRBV12-4,ASSLRTDTGSPLH
few,TRBV7-8,ASSLATAYNEQY
-,TRBV29-1,SVEGRTGASDYGYT
-,TRBV4-1,ASSQAPGTYEQY
-,TRBV7-2,ASSLRRGLGTGELF
-,TRBV20-1,SARDSFGADTQY
-,TRBV30,AWRTSGSDYGYT
-,TRBV25-1,ASSGPILHEQY
-,TRBV20-1,SASGRAANEQF
-,TRBV20-1,SALGGNTQY
-,TRBV20-1,SRDGAGQETQY
-,TRBV27,ASSLGGGVSYEQY
once,TRBV20-1,SASQGNNEQY
many,TRBV20-1,SARDRSRLLGHEQY
few,TRBV4-1,ASKSLDREHSPLH
-,TRBV7-9,ASSNGRGAGELF
-,TRBV16,ASSQSGPSRT
-,TRBV2,ASHGLAGSGGEQF
-,TRBV6-5,ASSRGDWGEQY
many,TRBV7-9,ASSRGGLAEDTQY
-,TRBV7-9,ASTPILGNTEAF
many,TRBV6-5,ASSYSWRDTNEKLF
many,TRBV7-9,ASSSEIYGYT
-,TRBV11-2,ASSSGDSPTGELF
-,TRBV6-5,ASRTSGGLYNEQF
-,TRBV2,ASSEGTGGVVGYT
-,TRBV12-3/TRBV12-4,ASSFRDRAPYEQY
-,TRBV6-2/TRBV6-3,ATQNGRGGTYEQY
few,TRBV10-3,AISVQQARTEAF
-,TRBV12-3/TRBV12-4,AGSPGLAPDTQY
few,TRBV29-1,SVSTSGIQDTQY
-,TRBV20-1,SALDGTQGNF
few,TRBV2,ASSARRPEGNSPLH
-,TRBV12-3/TRBV12-4,ASSPQRGQYNEQF